The next 23 T cell receptor beta chains were all read from a single sample in a study of cytomegalovirus exposure and HLA in healthy donors. The primer mix had 60 Vbeta and 13 Jbeta primers. Data came from immunoSEQ multiplex PCR; TCRdb stores just in-frame clones and leaves some out. The table has about 200,000 clones, 80% to 85% seen once. The specimen was PBMCs. These receptors came from a boy aged 2 to 10 in good health and CMV-seronegative.

The chain carries TRBV4-2 and TRBJ1-3, with a tentative D call TRBD1 (6 bases). The CDR3 totals 18 residues. V lost 0 bases, J lost 2 bases, and 17 bases lay in between. Germline CDR1 LGHNA, CDR2 YNFKEQ. CDR3 sequence: CASSQDEVGAGAGNTIYF. CDR3 bases: TGTGCCAGCAGCCAAGATGAGGTAGGCGCAGGGGCTGGAAACACCATATATTTT.

V and J are TRBV7-6 and TRBJ2-5; 13 bases map to TRBD2. CDR3 length equals 15 residues. CDR1 is SGHVS and CDR2 is FNYEAQ in the germline V gene. J lost 2 bases, V lost 5 bases, and 2 bases had no gene match. CDR3 in DNA: TGTGCCAGCAGCGGGACTAGCGGGGCTCAAGAGACCCAGTACTTC. This sequence encodes CASSGTSGAQETQYF.

The rearrangement joins TRBV29-1 to TRBJ1-3, with TRBD1 as a possible D gene (5 bases). CDR3 length: 13 residues. From germline, CDR1 is SQVTM and CDR2 ANQGSEA. V shed 4 bases and J shed 4 bases, with 11 bases lying between them. This CDR3 reads CSVGDSPGNTIYF. CDR3 DNA: TGCAGCGTTGGGGACTCTCCCGGAAACACCATATATTTT. The full variable domain, with the rest looked up from reference TRBV29-1 and TRBJ1-3, is SAVISQKPSRDICQRGTSLTIQCQVDSQVTMMFWYRQQPGQSLTLIATANQGSEATYESGFVIDKFPISRPNLTFSTLTVSNMSPEDSSIYLCSVGDSPGNTIYFGEGSWLTVV.

The chain has TRBV6-6 and TRBJ2-2; TRBD2 matches 8 bases. Trimming took 5 bases from V and 2 from J; bases not matched to a gene: 7. The germline V gene has CDR1 MNHNY and CDR2 SVGAGI (reference sequence). The CDR3 is 16 residues long. DNA for the CDR3: TGTGCCAGCAGTCCGCCGACTAGCGCCAACACCGGGGAGCTGTTTTTT. It specifies CASSPPTSANTGELFF.

The chain carries TRBV30 and TRBJ1-1, with 10 bases matching TRBD1. Trimming removed 4 bases from V and 8 bases from J; junction bases left unmatched: 13. The V gene's germline CDR1 is GTSNPN and CDR2 SVGIG (reference sequence). CDR3 length equals 15 residues. The CDR3 DNA follows: TGTGCCTGGAAACGACAGGGGGCGAAGATTAAGGAAGCTTTCTTT. Residues: CAWKRQGAKIKEAFF.

The rearrangement links TRBV7-9 to TRBJ2-7; D perhaps matches TRBD2 (5 bases). This CDR3 region has 14 residues. V lost 5 bases and J 1 base, leaving 12 bases between the germline ends. The germline CDR1 and CDR2 sequences are SEHNR and FQNEAQ (reference sequence). The CDR3 region has the DNA TGTGCCAGCAGCCTTCCCTGGAGGTCCTACGAGCAGTACTTC. Amino acid sequence: CASSLPWRSYEQYF.

The chain uses TRBV9 and TRBJ2-1; 12 nucleotides align to TRBD2. Trimming at V came to 0 bases and at J to 9 bases, leaving 13 bases not matched to a gene. From germline, CDR1 is SGDLS and CDR2 YYNGEE. There are 18 residues in the CDR3. The CDR3 coding sequence is TGTGCCAGCAGCGTAGCCCCCCGACTAGCGGGAGAGAGGGGTGAGCAGTTCTTC. Its protein is CASSVAPRLAGERGEQFF. Based on the CDR3 plus reference TRBV9 and TRBJ2-1, the full variable domain is DSGVTQTPKHLITATGQRVTLRCSPRSGDLSVYWYQQSLDQGLQFLIQYYNGEERAKGNILERFSAQQFPDLHSELNLSSLELGDSALYFCASSVAPRLAGERGEQFFGPGTRLTVL.

The CDR3 bases are TGTGCCACTCAACTCCAGGGGAAGACTGAAGCTTTCTTT. Its protein is CATQLQGKTEAFF. V gene TRBV2 combines with J gene TRBJ1-1; D is perhaps TRBD1 (6 bases). This CDR3 region has 13 residues. With 10 bases removed from V and 5 bases from J, the gap between germline ends came to 17 bases. Looked up from germline, CDR1 is SNHLY and CDR2 is FYNNEI.

Here the CDR3 reads CASSSGQPAPLHF. As DNA, the CDR3 is TGTGCCAGCAGCTCGGGACAGCCGGCACCCCTCCACTTT. The genes are TRBV5-6 and TRBJ1-6; 7 bases match TRBD1. Germline CDR1 reads SGHDT; CDR2 reads YYEEEE. The CDR3 runs to 13 residues. Germline trimming cut 3 bases from V and 11 bases from J; bases unmatched to any gene: 5. The variable domain in full, completed from reference TRBV5-6 and TRBJ1-6, reads DAGVTQSPTHLIKTRGQQVTLRCSPKSGHDTVSWYQQALGQGPQFIFQYYEEEERQRGNFPDRFSGHQFPNYSSELNVNALLLGDSALYLCASSSGQPAPLHFGNGTRLTVT.

The V and J genes are TRBV19 and TRBJ1-6, with D uncertain. Germline lookup yields CDR1 LNHDA and CDR2 SQIVND (reference sequence). V lost 6 bases, J lost 0 bases, and 9 bases lay in between. CDR3 length: 15 amino acids. The CDR3 protein is CASREESSYNSPLHF. The CDR3 DNA reads TGTGCCAGTAGAGAGGAAAGCTCCTATAATTCACCCCTCCACTTT.

For this clone: A junction boundary mismatches the germline segment, possibly from a read error. The J gene is TRBJ1-2, the V gene TRBV2, with D unresolved. The CDR3 sequence is 13 residues long. CDR1 is SNHLY and CDR2 is FYNNEI in the germline V gene. The CDR3 here is CASSEGRTARAHF. The DNA of the CDR3 is TGTGCCAGCAGTGAGGGTCGGACTGCCCGAGCCCACTTC.

This sequence joins TRBV16 and TRBJ1-1, with D possibly being TRBD1 (6 bases). Between the trimmed V and J ends, which lost 0 bases and 2 bases, there was a span of 10 bases. The CDR3 is 15 residues long. Germline assignment: CDR1 KGHSY and CDR2 FQNENV. The CDR3: CASSQSRGVNTEAFF. CDR3 DNA sequence: TGTGCCAGCAGCCAATCCAGGGGCGTCAACACTGAAGCTTTCTTT.

This chain connects TRBV7-9 to TRBJ2-1; D might be TRBD2 (6 bases). Trimming removed 2 bases from V and 9 bases from J, with 17 bases in between. The CDR3 consists of 15 residues. Germline values: CDR1 SEHNR, CDR2 FQNEAQ (reference sequence). DNA of the CDR3: TGTGCCAGCAGCTTAAGGGCTAGCGCCCTCGCTGAGCAGTTCTTC. Its translation: CASSLRASALAEQFF.

V usage is TRBV15 and J usage is TRBJ2-1; tentative D call: TRBD2 (6 bases). Germline CDR1 and CDR2: LNHNV and YYDKDF (reference sequence). V was cut by 1 base and J by 4 bases, with 11 bases left in between. This CDR3 has 15 amino acids. CDR3 in DNA: TGTGCCACCAGCAGAGGGGGGGAGTGGTACAATGAGCAGTTCTTC. This encodes CATSRGGEWYNEQFF.

This clone was observed once. The CDR3 is CASSWSGFNEQFF. For the CDR3, the DNA is TGTGCCAGCAGCTGGAGCGGCTTCAATGAGCAGTTCTTC. The chain is built from TRBV5-8 and TRBJ2-1; tentative D call: TRBD2 (5 bases). CDR1 and CDR2 from the germline V gene are SGHTS and YDEGEE. The ends were cut back, 3 bases at V and 6 bases at J, with 10 bases in the middle. The CDR3 has 13 amino acids. Together with reference TRBV5-8 and TRBJ2-1, the CDR3 gives the full variable domain: EAGVTQSPTHLIKTRGQQATLRCSPISGHTSVYWYQQALGLGLQFLLWYDEGEERNRGNFPPRFSGRQFPNYSSELNVNALELEDSALYLCASSWSGFNEQFFGPGTRLTVL.

This chain joins TRBV5-4 and TRBJ2-2, with 7 bases matching TRBD2. The CDR3 has 17 amino acids. The germline V gene encodes CDR1 SGHNT and CDR2 YYREEE (reference sequence). Trimming removed 0 bases from V and 1 base from J; junction bases left unmatched: 6. CDR3 coding DNA: TGTGCCAGCAGCTTGGACGGCGGGAGCCTGAACACCGGGGAGCTGTTTTTT. This gives the protein CASSLDGGSLNTGELFF.

The chain employs TRBV30 and TRBJ1-4; 7 bases map to TRBD1. The ends lost 5 bases at V and 3 bases at J; junction bases unmatched: 9. This CDR3 contains 15 residues. CDR1 and CDR2 from the germline V gene are GTSNPN and SVGIG (reference sequence). CDR3 residues: CAWDLQGQANEKLFF. In nucleotides, the CDR3 is TGTGCCTGGGACCTACAGGGGCAGGCTAATGAAAAACTGTTTTTT.

This chain connects TRBV6-4 to TRBJ2-1, with TRBD2 identical over 12 bases. With 6 bases clipped from V and 9 bases from J, the junction kept 9 bases outside the gene matches. CDR1 MRHNA and CDR2 SNTAGT come from the germline V gene. The CDR3 runs 15 residues. The CDR3 here is CASRSQGLAGSEQFF. In nucleotides, the CDR3 is TGTGCCAGCAGAAGCCAAGGACTAGCGGGAAGTGAGCAGTTCTTC.

V is TRBV7-2 and J is TRBJ2-7; TRBD2 matches 10 bases. The ends lost 1 base at V and 5 bases at J; junction bases unmatched: 2. Germline CDR1 and CDR2: SGHTA and FQGNSA. The CDR3 consists of 14 residues. The CDR3 region is CASSLGLAGDEQYF. CDR3 in DNA: TGTGCCAGCAGCTTAGGTCTAGCGGGAGACGAGCAGTACTTC.

There are a few counts of this clone. This chain links TRBV5-1 with TRBJ2-5, with D perhaps matching TRBD2 (5 bases). The CDR3 is 15 residues long. V lost 0 bases, J lost 7 bases, and 16 bases lay in between. The V gene's germline CDR1 is SGHRS and CDR2 YFSETQ. CDR3: CASSLDLAGGGTQYF. The CDR3 nucleotides are TGCGCCAGCAGCTTGGATCTGGCCGGCGGAGGGACCCAGTACTTC.

V and J are TRBV10-3 and TRBJ2-3; TRBD2 aligns across 8 bases. The V and J ends lost 7 bases and 0 bases, in that order; junction bases with no gene match: 6. The length of the CDR3 is 15 residues. Germline CDR1 is ENHRY and CDR2 is SYGVKD. The CDR3 here is CAIKSGGLSTDTQYF. In DNA form, the CDR3 reads TGTGCCATCAAAAGCGGGGGCCTTAGCACAGATACGCAGTATTTT.

The chain has TRBV7-9 and TRBJ2-7, with D possibly being TRBD1 (5 bases). V lost 5 bases, J lost 0 bases, and 11 bases lay in between. There are 14 residues in the CDR3. Germline values: CDR1 SEHNR, CDR2 FQNEAQ (reference sequence). The CDR3 spells CASSPRDSSYEQYF. The CDR3 coding sequence is TGTGCCAGCAGCCCCCGCGACAGCTCCTACGAGCAGTACTTC.

This rearrangement joins TRBV5-4 to TRBJ2-1, with 11 bases aligning to TRBD2. There are 14 residues in the CDR3. Germline V gene sequence: CDR1 SGHNT, CDR2 YYREEE (reference sequence). Trimming removed 6 bases from V and 6 bases from J; junction bases left unmatched: 5. CDR3 region: CASMSGLAGNEQFF. Written as DNA, the CDR3 is TGTGCCAGCATGAGCGGACTAGCGGGCAATGAGCAGTTCTTC. Complete variable domain (other parts from reference TRBV5-4 and TRBJ2-1): ETGVTQSPTHLIKTRGQQVTLRCSSQSGHNTVSWYQQALGQGPQFIFQYYREEENGRGNFPPRFSGLQFPNYSSELNVNALELDDSALYLCASMSGLAGNEQFFGPGTRLTVL.